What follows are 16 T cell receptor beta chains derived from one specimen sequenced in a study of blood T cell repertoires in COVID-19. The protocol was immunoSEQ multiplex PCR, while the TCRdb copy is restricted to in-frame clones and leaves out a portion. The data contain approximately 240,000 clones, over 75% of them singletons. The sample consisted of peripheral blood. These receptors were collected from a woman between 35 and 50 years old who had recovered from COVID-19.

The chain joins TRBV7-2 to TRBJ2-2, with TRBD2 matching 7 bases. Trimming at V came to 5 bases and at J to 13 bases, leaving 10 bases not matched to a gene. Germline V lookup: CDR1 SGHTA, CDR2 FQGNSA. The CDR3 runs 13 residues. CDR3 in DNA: TGTGCCAGCAGCCTACGACTAGCCCCAGTGCTGTTTTTT. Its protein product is CASSLRLAPVLFF.

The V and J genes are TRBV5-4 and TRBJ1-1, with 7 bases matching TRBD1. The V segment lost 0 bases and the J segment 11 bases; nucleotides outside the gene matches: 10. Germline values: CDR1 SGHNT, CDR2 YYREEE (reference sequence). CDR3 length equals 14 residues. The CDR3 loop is CASSLATGEGLAFF. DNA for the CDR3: TGTGCCAGCAGCTTGGCTACAGGGGAAGGGCTGGCTTTCTTT.

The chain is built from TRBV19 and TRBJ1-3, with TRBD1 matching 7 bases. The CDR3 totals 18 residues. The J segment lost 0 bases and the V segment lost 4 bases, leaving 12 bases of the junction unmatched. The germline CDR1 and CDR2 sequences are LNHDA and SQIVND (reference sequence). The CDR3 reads CASSRKRQGANSGNTIYF. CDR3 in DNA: TGTGCCAGTAGTAGAAAACGACAGGGCGCGAACTCTGGAAACACCATATATTTT.

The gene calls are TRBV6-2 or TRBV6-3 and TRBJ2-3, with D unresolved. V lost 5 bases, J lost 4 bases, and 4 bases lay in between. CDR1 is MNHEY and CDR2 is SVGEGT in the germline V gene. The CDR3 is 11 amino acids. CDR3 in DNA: TGTGCCAGCAGTCAGTCAGATACGCAGTATTTT. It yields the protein CASSQSDTQYF.

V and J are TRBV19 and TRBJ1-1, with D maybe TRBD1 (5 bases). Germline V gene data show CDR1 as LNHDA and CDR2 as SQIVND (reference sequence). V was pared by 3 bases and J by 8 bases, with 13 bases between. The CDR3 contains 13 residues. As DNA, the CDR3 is TGTGCCAGTAGTATCAGTGGTGCAGGGGAAGCTTTCTTT. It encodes CASSISGAGEAFF.

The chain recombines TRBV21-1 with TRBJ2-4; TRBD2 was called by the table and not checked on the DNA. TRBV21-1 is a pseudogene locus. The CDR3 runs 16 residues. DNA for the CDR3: TGTGCCAGCAGCGCTGTACCGGGGTTAGCCAAAAACATTCAGTACTTC. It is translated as CASSAVPGLAKNIQYF.

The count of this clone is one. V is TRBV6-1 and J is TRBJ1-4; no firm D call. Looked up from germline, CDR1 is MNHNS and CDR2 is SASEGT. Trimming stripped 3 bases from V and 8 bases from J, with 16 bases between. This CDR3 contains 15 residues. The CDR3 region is CASSDPGGVWEKLFF. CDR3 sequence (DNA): TGTGCCAGCAGTGACCCCGGCGGGGTCTGGGAAAAACTGTTTTTT.

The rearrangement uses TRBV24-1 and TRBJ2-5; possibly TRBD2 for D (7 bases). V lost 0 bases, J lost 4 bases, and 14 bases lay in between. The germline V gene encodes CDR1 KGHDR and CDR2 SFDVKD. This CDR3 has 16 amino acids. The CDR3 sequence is CATSDLSSGGGETQYF. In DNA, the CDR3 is TGTGCCACCAGTGATTTGAGTTCGGGGGGCGGAGAGACCCAGTACTTC.

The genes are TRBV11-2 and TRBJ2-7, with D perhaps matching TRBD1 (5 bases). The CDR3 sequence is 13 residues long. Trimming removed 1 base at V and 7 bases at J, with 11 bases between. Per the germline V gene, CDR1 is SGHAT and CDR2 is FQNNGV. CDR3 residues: CASSLVGVGEQYF. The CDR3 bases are TGTGCCAGCAGCTTAGTAGGGGTGGGAGAGCAGTACTTC.

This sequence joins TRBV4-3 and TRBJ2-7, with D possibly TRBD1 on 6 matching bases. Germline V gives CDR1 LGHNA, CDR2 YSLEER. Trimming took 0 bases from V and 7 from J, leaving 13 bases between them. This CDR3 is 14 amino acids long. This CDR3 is CASSQDWGLYEQYF. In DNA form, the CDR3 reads TGCGCCAGCAGCCAAGATTGGGGGCTCTATGAGCAGTACTTC.

CDR3 sequence (DNA): TGTGCCAGCAGTGAATGGACAGGGAACTATGGCTACACCTTC. Translating gives CASSEWTGNYGYTF. The chain couples TRBV25-1 to TRBJ1-2; 8 bases match TRBD1. CDR1 and CDR2 (germline): MGHDK, SYGVNS. There are 14 residues in the CDR3. Trimming cost V 1 base and J 2 bases; bases outside gene matches: 0.

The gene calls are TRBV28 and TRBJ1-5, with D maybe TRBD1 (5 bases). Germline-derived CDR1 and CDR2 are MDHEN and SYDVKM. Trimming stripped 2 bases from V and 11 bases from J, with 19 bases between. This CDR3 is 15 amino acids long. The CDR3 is CASSLPRGEALAQHF. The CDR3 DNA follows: TGTGCCAGCAGTTTACCGCGGGGGGAAGCTTTGGCCCAGCATTTT.

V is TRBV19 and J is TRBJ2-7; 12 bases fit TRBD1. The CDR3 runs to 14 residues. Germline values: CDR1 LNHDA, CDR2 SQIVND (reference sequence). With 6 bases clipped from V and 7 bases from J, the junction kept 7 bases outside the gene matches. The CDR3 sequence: CASSPGTGGDEQYF. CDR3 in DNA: TGTGCCAGTAGCCCCGGGACAGGGGGCGATGAGCAGTACTTC.

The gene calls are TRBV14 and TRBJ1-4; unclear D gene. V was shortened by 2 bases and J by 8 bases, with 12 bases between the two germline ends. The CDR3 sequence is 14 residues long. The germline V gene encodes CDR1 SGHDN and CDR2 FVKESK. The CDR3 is CASSQSTSREKLFF. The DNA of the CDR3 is TGTGCCAGCAGCCAATCGACCTCGCGGGAAAAACTGTTTTTT.

The CDR3 sequence: CASSYPQGLDYGYTF. CDR3 nucleotides: TGTGCCAGCAGTTATCCTCAGGGCCTCGACTATGGCTACACCTTC. This chain uses TRBV6-5 with TRBJ1-2; D might be TRBD1 (5 bases). This CDR3 spans 15 amino acids. Germline CDR1 is MNHEY and CDR2 is SVGAGI. The germline V and J ends were trimmed by 3 bases and 3 bases, with 14 bases remaining between them.

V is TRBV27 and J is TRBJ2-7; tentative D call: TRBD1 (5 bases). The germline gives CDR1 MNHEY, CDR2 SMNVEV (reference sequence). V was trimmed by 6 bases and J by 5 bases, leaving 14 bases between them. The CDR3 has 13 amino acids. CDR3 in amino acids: CASRSLGAHEQYF. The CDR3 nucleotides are TGTGCCAGCAGATCACTTGGGGCGCACGAGCAGTACTTC.